The 3 T cell receptor beta chains reported below all come from one sample, sequenced in a study of OX40 agonist ivuxolimab in advanced cancers. Profiled with immunoSEQ multiplex PCR; TCRdb holds only in-frame clones, not every one. The repertoire holds about 83,000 clones, less than 95% seen once, with 8.4% in the top ten. Sequenced material: CD4+ or CD8+ T cells sorted from blood, taken in a trial of the OX40 agonist ivuxolimab. The receptors stem from an adult with an advanced solid tumor such as melanoma, head and neck, liver or kidney cancer.

This sequence joins TRBV2 and TRBJ2-1, with D perhaps given as TRBD1 or TRBD2 (5 bases each). The germline V and J ends were trimmed by 2 bases and 7 bases, with 18 bases remaining between them. The CDR3 totals 16 residues. Germline CDR1 and CDR2: SNHLY and FYNNEI. Here the CDR3 reads CASSESRGVSANEQFF. CDR3 DNA: TGTGCCAGCAGTGAATCTCGAGGGGTTAGCGCTAATGAGCAGTTCTTC.

J is TRBJ2-3 and V is TRBV9, with 14 bases aligning to TRBD2. Germline V lookup: CDR1 SGDLS, CDR2 YYNGEE. The CDR3 extends over 17 amino acids. V lost 4 bases to trimming and J lost 0 bases; unmatched junction nucleotides: 4. As DNA, the CDR3 is TGTGCCAGCAGCTCCGGGACTAGCGGGAGCAGCACAGATACGCAGTATTTT. It codes for CASSSGTSGSSTDTQYF.

V is TRBV9 and J is TRBJ1-1; D is ambiguous. V lost 2 bases and J lost 1, with 6 bases in between. The CDR3 runs 13 residues. Germline CDR1 is SGDLS and CDR2 is YYNGEE. The chain's CDR3 is CASSVSRNTEAFF. The CDR3 DNA sequence: TGTGCCAGCAGCGTTAGCAGGAACACTGAAGCTTTCTTT. The full variable domain, its missing parts supplied by reference TRBV9 and TRBJ1-1, is DSGVTQTPKHLITATGQRVTLRCSPRSGDLSVYWYQQSLDQGLQFLIQYYNGEERAKGNILERFSAQQFPDLHSELNLSSLELGDSALYFCASSVSRNTEAFFGQGTRLTVV.